What follows are 30 T cell receptor beta chains derived from one specimen sequenced in a study of OX40 agonist ivuxolimab in advanced cancers. The assay was immunoSEQ multiplex PCR, and TCRdb's table has in-frame clones only and misses some. The data hold about 73,000 clones, with roughly 80% observed a single time. Sequences were derived from CD4+ or CD8+ T cells sorted from blood, sampled in a trial of the OX40 agonist ivuxolimab. The receptors were sampled from an adult with an advanced solid tumor such as melanoma, head and neck, liver or kidney cancer.

The rearrangement joins TRBV2 to TRBJ1-4; D is ambiguous. V dropped 5 bases and J dropped 5 bases, with 3 bases sitting between them. CDR1 and CDR2 from the germline V gene are SNHLY and FYNNEI. CDR3 length: 11 amino acids. CDR3 nucleotide sequence: TGTGCCAGCAGTCCAAATGAAAAACTGTTTTTT. Amino acids: CASSPNEKLFF.

This clone has more than one count but fewer than ten. V gene TRBV14 combines with J gene TRBJ1-2; TRBD1 is a possible D gene (5 bases). Deletions cut 3 bases from V and 3 bases from J, with 8 bases between. This CDR3 contains 13 residues. Germline CDR1 and CDR2: SGHDN and FVKESK. For the CDR3, the DNA is TGTGCCAGCAGCCAGGGCAGGGACTATGGCTACACCTTC. Translating gives CASSQGRDYGYTF. The full variable domain, in which reference TRBV14 and TRBJ1-2 provide the parts outside the CDR3, is EAGVTQFPSHSVIEKGQTVTLRCDPISGHDNLYWYRRVMGKEIKFLLHFVKESKQDESGMPNNRFLAERTGGTYSTLKVQPAELEDSGVYFCASSQGRDYGYTFGSGTRLTVV.

This clone was recorded once. CDR3 sequence (DNA): TGCAGCGTTGACCCGGGGGGCTCCCTTGGCTACACCTTC. Translating gives CSVDPGGSLGYTF. The chain is built from TRBV29-1 and TRBJ1-2; D may be TRBD1 (6 bases). Germline V gives CDR1 SQVTM, CDR2 ANQGSEA. This CDR3 has 13 amino acids. The V end lost 3 bases, the J end lost 7 bases, and 15 bases lay between the germline ends.

The chain has TRBV9 and TRBJ2-7; 9 bases are shared with TRBD1. The CDR3 is 15 residues long. V lost 0 bases and J lost 6; bases outside the gene matches: 7. Germline CDR1 and CDR2: SGDLS and YYNGEE. CDR3 DNA: TGTGCCAGCAGCGTAGCGGACAGGGGCTTAGTCGAGCAGTACTTC. Its translation is CASSVADRGLVEQYF.

This clone has only one observation. V usage is TRBV20-1 and J usage is TRBJ1-2; D gene unclear. Germline V gene lookup returns CDR1 DFQATT and CDR2 SNEGSKA (reference sequence). This CDR3 is 11 amino acids long. The V end lost 0 bases, the J end lost 7 bases, and 6 bases lay between the germline ends. The CDR3 region is CSARDEGGYTF. The CDR3 DNA reads TGCAGTGCTAGAGATGAGGGTGGCTACACCTTC.

The chain recombines TRBV19 with TRBJ2-3; 11 nucleotides match TRBD2. Germline loops: CDR1 LNHDA, CDR2 SQIVND (reference sequence). V lost 5 bases to trimming and J lost 4 bases; unmatched junction nucleotides: 8. The CDR3 covers 16 residues. The CDR3 region has the DNA TGTGCCAGTAGTCAAAGGACTAGCGGGCCCGCAGATACGCAGTATTTT. Protein sequence: CASSQRTSGPADTQYF.

J is TRBJ2-3 and V is TRBV7-2, with 10 bases matching TRBD2. The CDR3 has 15 amino acids. CDR1 and CDR2 (germline): SGHTA, FQGNSA. V lost 5 bases, J lost 2 bases, and 4 bases stayed unmatched. CDR3: CASSRGTSDTDTQYF. The CDR3 nucleotides are TGTGCCAGCAGCCGGGGGACTAGCGACACAGATACGCAGTATTTT.

J is TRBJ2-2 and V is TRBV9, with a weak D call TRBD2 (7 bases). The CDR3 loop spans 16 amino acids. Germline V gene sequence: CDR1 SGDLS, CDR2 YYNGEE. V gave up 4 bases and J gave up 5 bases, with 18 bases separating them. The CDR3 DNA sequence: TGTGCCAGCAGCCCTGGGGCGGGGGCGAGAACCGGGGAGCTGTTTTTT. Translation: CASSPGAGARTGELFF.

The genes are TRBV11-3 and TRBJ2-1; D assignment may be TRBD1 or TRBD2 (5 bases each). Germline loops: CDR1 SGHNT, CDR2 YENEEA. The V gene lost 5 bases and the J gene lost 4 bases, with 12 bases spanning the gap. CDR3 length: 14 residues. The DNA for the CDR3 is TGTGCCAGCAGCCGGGACGTAACATACAATGAGCAGTTCTTC. Encoded protein: CASSRDVTYNEQFF.

The V call is TRBV4-3, the J call TRBJ2-7; TRBD2 matches at 10 bases. CDR3 length: 16 amino acids. With 3 bases clipped from V and 0 bases from J, the junction kept 5 bases outside the gene matches. The germline CDR1 and CDR2 sequences are LGHNA and YSLEER. The chain's CDR3 is CASSHGLADSSYEQYF. The DNA for the CDR3 is TGCGCCAGCAGCCACGGACTAGCGGATAGCTCCTACGAGCAGTACTTC.

CDR3 sequence: CASSLASTQRGYNSPLHF. The CDR3 DNA follows: TGTGCCAGCAGCTTAGCTTCGACTCAACGGGGCTATAATTCACCCCTCCACTTT. This chain joins TRBV7-8 and TRBJ1-6; D ambiguous. The V gene's germline CDR1 is SGHVS and CDR2 FQNEAQ. The CDR3 loop spans 18 amino acids. V lost 0 bases and J 3 bases, leaving 15 bases between the germline ends.

V gene TRBV7-2 combines with J gene TRBJ2-1, with TRBD2 identical over 14 bases. J gave up 10 bases and V 4 bases, and 9 bases lay outside the gene matches. CDR1 SGHTA and CDR2 FQGNSA come from the germline V gene. This CDR3 comprises 16 residues. Here the CDR3 reads CASSWGGLAGGGEQFF. The CDR3 nucleotides are TGTGCCAGCAGCTGGGGTGGACTAGCGGGGGGAGGCGAGCAGTTCTTC.

The chain uses TRBV2 and TRBJ2-2; D remains unclear. Germline lookup yields CDR1 SNHLY and CDR2 FYNNEI. The V end was cut by 4 bases, the J end by 4 bases, with 7 bases between. The CDR3 has 13 residues. CDR3 sequence: CASSADRTGELFF. The DNA of the CDR3 is TGTGCCAGCAGTGCAGACCGCACCGGGGAGCTGTTTTTT.

The sample holds a few counts of this clone. The chain has TRBV19 and TRBJ1-5; weak D call: TRBD1 (5 bases). From germline, CDR1 is LNHDA and CDR2 SQIVND (reference sequence). The CDR3 has 15 amino acids. Trimming pared 4 bases from V and 1 base from J, leaving 11 bases between. CDR3 bases: TGTGCCAGTAGTACATTTTGGGACAGCAATCAGCCCCAGCATTTT. As protein: CASSTFWDSNQPQHF.

The V and J genes are TRBV6-5 and TRBJ2-1; 9 nucleotides line up with TRBD2. CDR1 MNHEY and CDR2 SVGAGI come from the germline V gene. This CDR3 spans 16 amino acids. Unmatched junction bases numbered 4, after V lost 0 bases and J lost 4 bases. In nucleotides, the CDR3 is TGTGCCAGCAGTTACTCGGGACTAGCTTCGTACAATGAGCAGTTCTTC. Residues: CASSYSGLASYNEQFF.

CDR3 sequence: CSVVGVSSYNEQFF. The CDR3, as DNA: TGCAGCGTTGTTGGGGTTAGCTCCTACAATGAGCAGTTCTTC. This chain links TRBV29-1 with TRBJ2-1; D is undetermined. The CDR3 covers 14 residues. The V end was cut by 4 bases, the J end by 0 bases, with 10 bases between. Germline CDR1 is SQVTM and CDR2 is ANQGSEA.

This chain uses TRBV28 with TRBJ2-2; D may be TRBD2 (5 bases). CDR1 and CDR2 (germline): MDHEN, SYDVKM. CDR3 length equals 15 residues. V was pared by 6 bases and J by 2 bases, with 13 bases between. The CDR3 protein is CASSYVRENTGELFF. Here the CDR3 DNA reads TGTGCCAGCAGCTACGTTCGGGAAAACACCGGGGAGCTGTTTTTT.

The rearrangement uses TRBV6-5 and TRBJ2-7; TRBD1 agrees at 9 bases. The V and J ends lost 6 bases and 6 bases, in that order; junction bases with no gene match: 12. Germline V gene data show CDR1 as MNHEY and CDR2 as SVGAGI. The CDR3 totals 15 residues. CDR3 sequence (DNA): TGTGCCAGCAGACCTCCGGGACAGGGATTTGGCGAGCAGTACTTC. Amino acids: CASRPPGQGFGEQYF.

The rearrangement uses TRBV5-1 and TRBJ2-1; unclear D gene. This CDR3 contains 15 residues. The V end was cut by 7 bases, the J end by 5 bases, with 19 bases between. Germline values: CDR1 SGHRS, CDR2 YFSETQ. This CDR3 reads CASCTDLKSNNEQFF. CDR3 nucleotides: TGCGCCAGCTGTACGGACCTTAAGTCAAACAATGAGCAGTTCTTC. Filled out from reference TRBV5-1 and TRBJ2-1, the complete variable domain reads KAGVTQTPRYLIKTRGQQVTLSCSPISGHRSVSWYQQTPGQGLQFLFEYFSETQRNKGNFPGRFSGRQFSNSRSEMNVSTLELGDSALYLCASCTDLKSNNEQFFGPGTRLTVL.

The chain joins TRBV5-1 to TRBJ2-2; unclear D gene. Germline CDR1 SGHRS, CDR2 YFSETQ. The germline V and J ends were trimmed by 9 bases and 0 bases, with 9 bases remaining between them. There are 13 residues in the CDR3. The CDR3 sequence is CATGLPNTGELFF. The CDR3 DNA reads TGCGCCACCGGCCTCCCGAACACCGGGGAGCTGTTTTTT.

The chain carries TRBV6-6 and TRBJ2-5, with D possibly matching TRBD2 (7 bases). Germline V gene sequence: CDR1 MNHNY, CDR2 SVGAGI (reference sequence). The ends were cut back, 6 bases at V and 4 bases at J, with 12 bases in the middle. The CDR3 consists of 13 residues. The CDR3 DNA follows: TGTGCCAGCAGAGGGGGGGGAGGAGAGACCCAGTACTTC. Protein: CASRGGGGETQYF.

The CDR3 spells CASSQGPSRGANEKLFF. In DNA form, the CDR3 reads TGCGCCAGCAGCCAGGGGCCGTCTAGGGGTGCTAATGAAAAACTGTTTTTT. The chain carries TRBV4-3 and TRBJ1-4; TRBD1 might be the D (5 bases). This CDR3 contains 17 residues. Per the germline V gene, CDR1 is LGHNA and CDR2 is YSLEER. V was pared by 3 bases and J by 3 bases, with 17 bases between.

This chain links TRBV18 with TRBJ2-3, with D perhaps matching TRBD2 (5 bases). Germline V CDR1 and CDR2: KGHSH, LQKENI. The ends were cut back, 3 bases at V and 3 bases at J, with 16 bases in the middle. This CDR3 region has 16 residues. The DNA for the CDR3 is TGTGCCAGCTCACCTTTGGCCTTACGGGAAACAGATACGCAGTATTTT. It translates to CASSPLALRETDTQYF.

The chain employs TRBV18 and TRBJ2-1, with unresolved D. This CDR3 has 14 amino acids. Trimming took off 4 bases at V and 4 bases at J, with 11 bases between the two ends. Germline V gene sequence: CDR1 KGHSH, CDR2 LQKENI. The CDR3 nucleotides are TGTGCCAGCTCACAATTCGCCGGTTACAATGAGCAGTTCTTC. This sequence encodes CASSQFAGYNEQFF.

In its sample, this clone was seen once. The chain joins TRBV5-6 to TRBJ2-1; 8 bases line up with TRBD1. The V and J ends lost 0 bases and 7 bases, in that order; junction bases with no gene match: 0. CDR3 length: 13 amino acids. Germline V gives CDR1 SGHDT, CDR2 YYEEEE. The CDR3: CASSLGQGNEQFF. As DNA, the CDR3 is TGTGCCAGCAGCTTGGGACAGGGGAATGAGCAGTTCTTC. Looking up the rest from reference TRBV5-6 and TRBJ2-1 gives the full variable domain: DAGVTQSPTHLIKTRGQQVTLRCSPKSGHDTVSWYQQALGQGPQFIFQYYEEEERQRGNFPDRFSGHQFPNYSSELNVNALLLGDSALYLCASSLGQGNEQFFGPGTRLTVL.

The chain combines TRBV7-2 with TRBJ2-2; 10 positions match TRBD2. J gave up 5 bases and V 4 bases, and 10 bases lay outside the gene matches. The CDR3 length is 17 residues. Germline values: CDR1 SGHTA, CDR2 FQGNSA. The CDR3: CASSSPPSGSRTGELFF. The CDR3 DNA is TGTGCCAGCAGCTCCCCACCTAGCGGGAGCCGTACCGGGGAGCTGTTTTTT.

The V call is TRBV19, the J call TRBJ2-5; D gene uncertain. In germline, CDR1 is LNHDA, CDR2 SQIVND (reference sequence). V gave up 0 bases and J gave up 4 bases, with 0 bases separating them. The CDR3 consists of 11 residues. CDR3 nucleotide sequence: TGTGCCAGTAGTATAGAAGAGACCCAGTACTTC. Protein sequence: CASSIEETQYF. The full variable domain, rest sourced from reference TRBV19 and TRBJ2-5, is DGGITQSPKYLFRKEGQNVTLSCEQNLNHDAMYWYRQDPGQGLRLIYYSQIVNDFQKGDIAEGYSVSREKKESFPLTVTSAQKNPTAFYLCASSIEETQYFGPGTRLLVL.

CDR3 DNA sequence: TGTGCCAGCAGTGATTCCCACTCCTACACAGATACGCAGTATTTT. Its protein is CASSDSHSYTDTQYF. The V and J genes are TRBV6-4 and TRBJ2-3; D remains unclear. Trimming shortened V by 3 bases and J by 2 bases, and 12 bases separated the two germline ends. Germline V CDR1 and CDR2: MRHNA, SNTAGT. The CDR3 length is 15 residues.

The chain employs TRBV19 and TRBJ1-2, with D maybe TRBD1 (6 bases). This CDR3 contains 11 residues. The V gene's germline CDR1 is LNHDA and CDR2 SQIVND (reference sequence). V was cut by 4 bases and J by 8 bases, with 8 bases left in between. The DNA for the CDR3 is TGTGCCAGTAGTACAGGGGTGGGCTACACCTTC. It yields the protein CASSTGVGYTF. Using reference TRBV19 and TRBJ1-2 for the parts outside the CDR3, the full variable domain is DGGITQSPKYLFRKEGQNVTLSCEQNLNHDAMYWYRQDPGQGLRLIYYSQIVNDFQKGDIAEGYSVSREKKESFPLTVTSAQKNPTAFYLCASSTGVGYTFGSGTRLTVV.

Only one count was recorded for this clone. The same CDR3 arises from other DNA sequences in this sample as well. The chain couples TRBV30 to TRBJ2-7; D is perhaps TRBD1 or TRBD2 (6 bases each). CDR3 length equals 14 residues. Between the trimmed V and J ends, which lost 0 bases and 4 bases, there was a span of 13 bases. Per the germline V gene, CDR1 is GTSNPN and CDR2 is SVGIG (reference sequence). DNA of the CDR3: TGTGCCTGGAGTGTAGGGGGGAAAGGGTACGAGCAGTACTTC. As protein: CAWSVGGKGYEQYF.